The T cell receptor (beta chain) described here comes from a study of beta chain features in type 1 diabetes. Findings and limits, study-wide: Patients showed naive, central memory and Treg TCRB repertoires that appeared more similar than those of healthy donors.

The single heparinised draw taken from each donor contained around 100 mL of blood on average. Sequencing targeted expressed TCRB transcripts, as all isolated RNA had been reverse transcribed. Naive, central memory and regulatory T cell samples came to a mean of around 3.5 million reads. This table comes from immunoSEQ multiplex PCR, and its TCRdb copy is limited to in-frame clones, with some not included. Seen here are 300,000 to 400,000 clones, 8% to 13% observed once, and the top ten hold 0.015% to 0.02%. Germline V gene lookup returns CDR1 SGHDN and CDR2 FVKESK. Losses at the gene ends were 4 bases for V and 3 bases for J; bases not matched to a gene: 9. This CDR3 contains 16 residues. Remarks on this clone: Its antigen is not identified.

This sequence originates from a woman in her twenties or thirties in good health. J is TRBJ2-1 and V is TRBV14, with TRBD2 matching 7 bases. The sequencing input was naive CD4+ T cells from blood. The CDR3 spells CASSPDAGVFYNEQFF. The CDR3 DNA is TGTGCCAGCAGCCCCGATGCGGGAGTATTCTACAATGAGCAGTTCTTC. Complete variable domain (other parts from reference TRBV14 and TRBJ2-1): EAGVTQFPSHSVIEKGQTVTLRCDPISGHDNLYWYRRVMGKEIKFLLHFVKESKQDESGMPNNRFLAERTGGTYSTLKVQPAELEDSGVYFCASSPDAGVFYNEQFFGPGTRLTVL.